These T cell receptor beta chains were read from a single sample in a study of blood T cell repertoires in COVID-19. Libraries were prepared by immunoSEQ multiplex PCR; TCRdb keeps only in-frame clonotypes and omits some of them. Found here are about 380,000 clones, 85% to 90% of them singletons; the top ten hold 1.2%. Sequenced material: PBMCs or T cells enriched from blood (not recorded which). These receptors all come from a woman aged 18-29 years who had recovered from COVID-19. Each CDR3 is given with its conserved first and last residue.

TRBV5-8 | CASSFDRRGSFTEAFF
TRBV4-2 | CASSQDSKASGGANTQYF
TRBV18 | CASSPPLRGNEQFF
TRBV19 | CASSLWTVKSSYNSPLHF
TRBV7-6 | CASSQDTYNEQFF
TRBV3-1/TRBV3-2 | CASSQGWDRGNSPLHF
TRBV12-5 | CASVTDRAFF
TRBV9 | CASSIDGGNYGYTF
TRBV10-2 | CASRRGRARGTDTQYF
TRBV6-2/TRBV6-3 | CASSYSSGTYSSYEQYF
TRBV7-8 | CASSLGPGRDEKLFF
TRBV30 | CAWRRPGSSYNSPLHF
TRBV7-9 | CASSLLQGGSNTEAFF
TRBV30 | CAWTKPGQGRSEAFF
TRBV5-1 | CASSFTPWAQRNSGNTIYF
TRBV6-5 | CASHRRNQPQHF
TRBV7-9 | CASSFGDRGYEQYF
TRBV27 | CASSLSGGAGYTF
TRBV10-3 | CAISKTGDTEAFF
TRBV28 | CASSPLGTGLTEAFF
TRBV21-1 | CASRTRQGTGTEAFF
TRBV9 | CASRSSGGYPDTQYF
TRBV19 | CASSIRQGWGKLFF
TRBV7-9 | CASSFTQGLNTEAFF
TRBV28 | CASGSPRGGGTQYF
TRBV9 | CASSVGPGTAFSGNTIYF
TRBV9 | CASSAYSRQAMNTEAFF
TRBV2 | CASSGGIAYNEQFF
TRBV30 | CAWSPTEAFF
TRBV5-1 | CASSPRVGLEAEQYF
TRBV5-4 | CASSFGVLGDDEQYF
TRBV9 | CASSVGIAGGRETQYF